This T cell receptor beta chain is drawn from a study of Ad26.COV2.S vaccination and SARS-CoV-2 variants. Study-level points and caveats: Vaccinees reportedly had broad spike-specific CD8+ and CD4+ T cell responses.

Documented treatment: roughly 20 received Ad26.COV2.S at low or high dose, single or two shots; several received placebo; per-sample allocation not given. Samples analyzed were those drawn on day 63 after the first vaccine or placebo injection. In Boston, an adult donor aged 18-55 years took part. An Ad26 vector that expressed Wuhan-strain SARS-CoV-2 spike constituted the vaccine. Generated by immunoSEQ multiplex PCR, the TCRdb table keeps only in-frame clones and is missing some. The sample gives 450,000 to 550,000 clones, roughly nine tenths of which show up once; about 2.5% is in the top ten. Details on this clone: What it binds is unknown.

Trimming stripped 7 bases from V and 15 bases from J, with 28 bases between. The CDR3 is made up of 16 amino acids. Germline CDR1 reads SGHTA; CDR2 reads FQGNSA. The sequences come from peripheral blood, collected in a trial of Ad26.COV2.S vaccine versus placebo. The V call is TRBV7-2, the J call TRBJ1-6; D may be TRBD1 (5 bases). The clonotype was recovered from a person aged 18-65 years who received the Ad26.COV2.S COVID-19 vaccine or a placebo. In DNA, the CDR3 is TGTGCCAGCACCCACCCAGAGACGGACCCAATTCAGGGCCTCCACTTT. Amino acids: CASTHPETDPIQGLHF.